This T cell receptor beta chain originates from a study of shared clonotypes between healthy human individuals. TCRdb keeps only in-frame clones here, not all; method: immunoSEQ multiplex PCR. The repertoire has some 2,100,000 clones, around 95% of them found once; the top ten carry less than 0.15%. Notes on the study in general: An effect of sequencing depth on clonotype sharing among donors was expected. Against clonotypes common to all four donors, non-shared ones had lower generation probabilities.

With regard to this clone: Its target is unknown.

The donors were all Caucasian adults (living in Nashville, Tennessee). The CDR3 is 14 amino acids. Germline CDR1 and CDR2: MDHEN and SYDVKM. V dropped 2 bases and J dropped 2 bases, with 9 bases sitting between them. V and J are TRBV28 and TRBJ1-2; D not resolved. The sequence derives from a man younger than 30 in good health. What was sequenced was naive CD4+ T cells sorted from blood. Subset specified: CD45RA+ positively selected. The CDR3 coding sequence is TGTGCCAGCAGTTTAAGGAGACGAAACTATGGCTACACCTTC. As protein: CASSLRRRNYGYTF.